This T cell receptor beta chain was captured in a study of blood T cell repertoires in COVID-19 (TCRdb year 2020). Regarding the study in general: The collaborator samples originated in the United States, Italy and Spain and spanned the acute and convalescent phases of COVID-19. The prospective study material was composed of cDNA or gDNA derived from T cells, B-cell-depleted T cells, or PBMCs. Deeply sampled blood TCRbeta repertoires from subjects exposed to, actively infected with, or recovered from COVID-19 were included in the dataset. The repertoires were released in a freely available public database intended as a resource for research on the immune response to SARS-CoV-2. The samples were drawn from two sources: the first 160 participants of the ongoing ImmuneRACE study, and approximately 1,300 subjects contributed by 6 global collaborators. Nearly every sample came with metadata listing a de-identified subject ID, COVID-19 status, age in years and sex. HLA class I and class II types, where available, came from metadata supplied by the sample provider rather than from assay-based typing. Paper-wide results and their limitations: How much clinical and demographic metadata was included differed by source and by participant, and the metadata was provided uncurated.

Worth noting for this clone: Its specific antigen is unknown. Per-nucleotide qualities are absent, and no much larger clonotype sits a single base away.

The germline V gene sets CDR1 to MGHDK and CDR2 to SYGVNS. V drops 1 base and J drops 2 bases, leaving 3 bases in between. From cysteine to phenylalanine, the CDR3 is 13 amino acids long. Of all the DNA, just the CDR3 is kept, 39 bases in frame from base 1. Participants in the prospective study were enrolled through a virtual design, were aged 18 to 89 years, and lived in under 25 United States geographic areas. Cohort assignment in the prospective study relied on participant-reported clinical history from a screening survey and a study questionnaire. In the prospective study, whole blood, serum and a nasopharyngeal or oropharyngeal swab were collected from each participant by mobile phlebotomists. Participants in the prospective study had the option to provide additional blood draws and questionnaires over a roughly 2-month period. Prospective study blood samples were shipped either frozen or at room temperature before DNA extraction.

TCRbeta CDR3 regions were amplified from genomic DNA by means of the immunoSEQ Assay, a bias-controlled multiplex PCR. The authors' analysis ran thus. The number of nucleated cells in each sample was estimated from the amplification of reference gene primers within the assay. Sequence reads were collapsed and filtered to measure the absolute abundance of every unique TCRbeta CDR3 rearrangement. For each sample, productive Simpson clonality was calculated as the square root of Simpson's diversity index over productive rearrangements. TCRdb's version of the immuneACCESS table is confined to in-frame rearrangements and falls short of the full clone set. An unresolved V gene accounts for under half of the shortfall where checked; the remainder is of unknown origin. V, J and clone size are those of that table, while D and trimming were read from the DNA. Across this sample there are around 140,000 clones, with 70% to 90% seen only once. Roughly 3.5% of the sample is held by the ten biggest clonotypes.

Sequencing was performed on PBMCs or T cells enriched from blood (not recorded which). This receptor chain uses TRBV25-1 and TRBJ1-5; the D gene is unclear. This clonotype was sampled from a woman aged 45 to 65 with acute COVID-19. The CDR3 reads CASSELGNQPQHF. The sequenced DNA: TGTGCCAGCAGTGAATTAGGCAATCAGCCCCAGCATTTT.